The text below deals with one T cell receptor (beta chain). The trim removed 4 bases at V and 5 bases at J, leaving 9 bases unmatched. The CDR3 extends over 14 amino acids. Per the germline V gene, CDR1 is SGHNT and CDR2 is YYREEE (reference sequence). The data belong to a study of T cell changes during pregnancy in multiple sclerosis. The data were produced by immunoSEQ multiplex PCR, yet TCRdb's version contains in-frame clones alone and is incomplete. In the table there are approximately 23,000 clones, 75% to 90% of which are singletons. This sequence joins TRBV5-4 and TRBJ2-7; 7 bases map to TRBD2. The sequence was collected from a female donor with multiple sclerosis, enrolled in a pregnancy study. The sequencing used CD8+ T cells from peripheral blood mononuclear cells, collected in the first trimester of pregnancy. CDR3 sequence (DNA): TGTGCCAGCAGCCCCCCCGAGCGGGAAGACGAGCAGTACTTC. Protein product: CASSPPEREDEQYF.